This record covers a single T cell receptor beta chain. Its antigen is undetermined. RNA served as the template for amplifying TCR beta CDR3 regions. An opening RT-PCR round employed HTBI primers and preceded a second-round multiplex PCR. TCRdb recomputed calls from the multiplex PCR reads with MiXCR, one row per CDR3 protein. The sample carries over a million distinct CDR3 sequences, 35% to 45% recorded once. Enrollment excluded any patients with other autoimmune diseases, uncontrolled infections, pregnancy or lactation. As diagnostic evidence, clinical symptoms, serum thyroxine, TRAb, thyroid ultrasound and orbital computed tomography were relied upon. This specimen comes from a study of Graves' ophthalmopathy and Graves' hyperthyroidism. As for the study in general: Ophthalmopathy absent within 18 months of follow-up marked hyperthyroidism as stable.

Study results and caveats: Blood shared most expanded thyroid clonotypes above 0.001 frequency.

This TCR derives from an adult man with Graves' hyperthyroidism. Sequenced input: peripheral blood or thyroid tissue (not recorded which).

CDR3 in amino acids: CASSLGQGGQPQYF. In DNA form, the CDR3 reads TGTGCCAGCAGCTTAGGTCAGGGCGGCCAGCCCCAGTACTTC. This chain links TRBV7-9 with TRBJ2-5; D may be TRBD1 (5 bases). The ends were cut back, 1 base at V and 9 bases at J, with 15 bases in the middle. The CDR3 has 14 amino acids. Germline V lookup: CDR1 SEHNR, CDR2 FQNEAQ (reference sequence). The variable domain in full, with the rest retrieved from reference TRBV7-9 and TRBJ2-5, is DTGVSQNPRHKITKRGQNVTFRCDPISEHNRLYWYRQTLGQGPEFLTYFQNEAQLEKSRLLSDRFSAERPKGSFSTLEIQRTEQGDSAMYLCASSLGQGGQPQYFGPGTRLLVL.